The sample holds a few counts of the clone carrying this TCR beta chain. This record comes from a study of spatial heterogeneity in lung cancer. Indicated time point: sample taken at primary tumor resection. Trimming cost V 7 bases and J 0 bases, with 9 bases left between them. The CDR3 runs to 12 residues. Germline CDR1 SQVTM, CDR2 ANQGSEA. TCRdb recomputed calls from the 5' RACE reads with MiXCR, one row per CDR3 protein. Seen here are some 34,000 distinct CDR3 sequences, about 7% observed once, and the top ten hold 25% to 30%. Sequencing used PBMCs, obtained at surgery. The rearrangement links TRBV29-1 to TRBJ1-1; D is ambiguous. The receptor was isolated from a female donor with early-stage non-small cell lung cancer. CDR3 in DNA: TGCAGCGCCTCCCTGATGAACACTGAAGCTTTCTTT. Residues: CSASLMNTEAFF.